This T cell receptor (beta chain) was observed in a study of cytotoxic CD8 clonotypes in ibrutinib-treated CLL (dated by TCRdb to about 2021). About the investigation overall: In this cohort, approximately 15 patients were treatment-naive and 11 to 12 were relapsed/refractory, while 17 to 18 had unmutated IGHV. Responses were partial in around 25 patients and complete in 2; after median around 66 months follow-up, roughly 14 stayed in remission and 12 progressed. Response samples were taken after a median of roughly eleven months on treatment, ranging from roughly 6 to 36 months. On average, each sample had approximately 250,000 productive templates and tens of thousands of productive rearrangements. Longitudinal samples were available for about 30% of the roughly 90 trial participants. Cryopreserved peripheral blood mononuclear cells were obtained prior to treatment, at the time of response, and at either disease progression or sustained remission. Patients were still on ibrutinib when every remission and progressive disease sample was collected. Overall results and qualifications from the work: At ibrutinib response clonality went up, during sustained remission it held steady, and at progression it dropped back toward baseline. Lymph node repertoires were not examined, and the timing of sampling was not matched between patients in sustained remission and those whose disease progressed. Baseline clonality was found to be higher than that of age-matched healthy donors and was strongly correlated with circulating CD8+ T-cell counts. Public clonotypes were rare and either contracted or stayed stable during treatment, and the rise in clonality at ibrutinib response reflected the expansion of private clonotypes.

The cysteine opens and the phenylalanine closes a CDR3 of 14 amino acids. Only CDR3 DNA remains: 42 bases, in frame from the first base. V lost 4 bases and J lost 0 bases; the stretch between them is 10 bases long. From a lookup of the germline V gene, CDR1 and CDR2 are MGHRA and YSYEKL. The goal of deep resolution MiSeq sequencing was a depth between 1 in 1 million and 1 in 200,000 T cells, and coverage averaged 10x per clonotype. The immunoSEQ hsTCRB Kit was used to generate TCR beta libraries. As for the original processing: Data were analyzed with ImmunoSEQ Data Assistant and ImmunoSEQ Analyzer, with V, D and J genes assigned per IMGT definitions. Clonality was computed as one minus normalized Shannon entropy of productive rearrangement frequencies, ranging from 0 to 1. Only overrepresented clonotypes making up at least 0.05% of the repertoire of each patient were included in the public clonotype analysis. Some 13 age-matched healthy donor repertoires from immuneACCESS served as clonality controls. The source is immuneACCESS, and TCRdb retained only in-frame sequences with V and J called. Part of the clones is not carried over; for the studies checked, unresolved V genes explain less than half of this, and the remainder is unexplained. The V and J calls and clone size were taken over from that table, and D and trimming were inferred from the DNA. The sample includes about 92,000 clones, with roughly three quarters observed a single time. The biggest ten clones account for 20% to 25% of the sample.

Concerning this clone: Its recognized antigen is unknown. No base quality information exists; no much larger clone differs at one position.

The label giving this sample's time point can be read as: roughly 2 years on ibrutinib. Roughly 1.8 micrograms of genomic DNA were extracted from cryopreserved PBMCs for TCR beta library preparation. Longitudinal blood samples from CLL patients on ibrutinib monotherapy were analyzed using high-throughput TCR beta sequencing. Patients were enrolled in a phase 2 open-label single-center ibrutinib monotherapy trial. This TCR was recovered from a human donor with chronic lymphocytic leukemia. The starting material was PBMCs, obtained after 24 months of ibrutinib treatment. The receptor chain draws on TRBV4-1 and TRBJ2-7; a confident D gene designation cannot be given. The nucleotide sequence reads TGCGCCAGCAGCCTAACCTGGCCCTCCTACGAGCAGTACTTC. Its amino acids are CASSLTWPSYEQYF.